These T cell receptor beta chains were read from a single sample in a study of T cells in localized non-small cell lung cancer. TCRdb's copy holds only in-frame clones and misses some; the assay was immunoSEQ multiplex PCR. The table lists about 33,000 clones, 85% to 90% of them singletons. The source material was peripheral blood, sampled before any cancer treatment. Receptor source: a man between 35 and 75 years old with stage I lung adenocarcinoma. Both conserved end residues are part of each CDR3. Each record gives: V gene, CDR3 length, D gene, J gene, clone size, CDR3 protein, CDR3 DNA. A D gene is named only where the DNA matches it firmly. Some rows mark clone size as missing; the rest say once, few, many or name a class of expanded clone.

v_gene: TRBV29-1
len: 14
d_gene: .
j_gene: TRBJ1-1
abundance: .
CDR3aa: CSAVAPGRGGEAFF
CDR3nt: TGCAGCGCCGTCGCACCGGGCCGCGGGGGGGAAGCTTTCTTT

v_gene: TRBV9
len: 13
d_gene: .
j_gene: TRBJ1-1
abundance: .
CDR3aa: CASSVALNTEAFF
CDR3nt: TGTGCCAGCAGCGTAGCCTTGAACACTGAAGCTTTCTTT

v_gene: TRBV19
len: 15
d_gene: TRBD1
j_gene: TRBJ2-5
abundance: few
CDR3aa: CASSIGAGGQETQYF
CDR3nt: TGTGCCAGTAGTATAGGTGCAGGGGGCCAAGAGACCCAGTACTTC

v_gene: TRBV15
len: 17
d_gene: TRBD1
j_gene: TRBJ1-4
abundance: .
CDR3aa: CATSRDLLGQANEKLFF
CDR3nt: TGTGCCACCAGCAGAGATCTTCTTGGACAGGCTAATGAAAAACTGTTTTTT

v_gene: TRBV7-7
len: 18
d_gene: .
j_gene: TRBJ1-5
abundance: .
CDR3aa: CASSSTTTGLRRNQPQHF
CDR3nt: TGTGCCAGCAGCTCCACAACTACGGGGTTGCGGCGCAATCAGCCCCAGCATTTT

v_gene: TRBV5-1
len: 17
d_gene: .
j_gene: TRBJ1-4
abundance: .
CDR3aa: CASSPSLTGATNEKLFF
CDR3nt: TGCGCCAGCAGCCCCTCGTTGACAGGCGCAACTAATGAAAAACTGTTTTTT

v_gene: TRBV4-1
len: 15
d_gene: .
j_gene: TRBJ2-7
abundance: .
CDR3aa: CASSYTMVSSYEQYF
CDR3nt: TGCGCCAGCAGCTACACCATGGTCAGTAGCTACGAGCAGTACTTC

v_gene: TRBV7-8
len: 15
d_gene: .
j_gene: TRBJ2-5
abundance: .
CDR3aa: CASSSNRVKGETQYF
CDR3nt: TGTGCCAGCAGCAGCAACAGGGTGAAGGGGGAGACCCAGTACTTC

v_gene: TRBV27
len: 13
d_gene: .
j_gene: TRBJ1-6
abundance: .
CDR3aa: CASSRDYESPLHF
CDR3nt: TGTGCCAGCAGTCGGGACTACGAGTCACCCCTCCACTTT

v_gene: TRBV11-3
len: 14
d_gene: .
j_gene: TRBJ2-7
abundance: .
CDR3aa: CASSLGGWHDEQYF
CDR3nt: TGTGCCAGCAGCTTAGGGGGGTGGCATGACGAGCAGTACTTC

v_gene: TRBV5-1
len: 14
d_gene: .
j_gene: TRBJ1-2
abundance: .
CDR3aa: CASSLMDSSYGYTF
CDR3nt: TGCGCCAGCAGCCTTATGGACAGCTCCTATGGCTACACCTTC

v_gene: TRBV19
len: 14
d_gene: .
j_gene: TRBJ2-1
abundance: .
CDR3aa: CASSPSLSYNEQFF
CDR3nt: TGTGCCAGTAGTCCCTCATTATCCTACAATGAGCAGTTCTTC

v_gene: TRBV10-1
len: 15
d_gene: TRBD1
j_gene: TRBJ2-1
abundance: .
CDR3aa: CASSPGGSSYNEQFF
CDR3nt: TGCGCCAGCAGTCCAGGGGGTTCGAGCTACAATGAGCAGTTCTTC

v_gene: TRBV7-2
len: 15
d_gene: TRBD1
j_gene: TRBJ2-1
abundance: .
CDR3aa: CASSPGQGGYNEQFF
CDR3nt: TGTGCCAGCAGCCCAGGACAGGGGGGGTACAATGAGCAGTTCTTC

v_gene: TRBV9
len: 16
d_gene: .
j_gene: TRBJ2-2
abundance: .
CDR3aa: CASSVVSSPLAGELFF
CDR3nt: TGTGCCAGCAGCGTAGTGTCCTCCCCCTTGGCCGGGGAGCTGTTTTTT

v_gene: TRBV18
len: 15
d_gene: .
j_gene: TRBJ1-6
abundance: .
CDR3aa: CASSLGKGGNSPLHF
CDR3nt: TGTGCCAGCTCACTGGGGAAAGGTGGAAATTCACCCCTCCACTTT

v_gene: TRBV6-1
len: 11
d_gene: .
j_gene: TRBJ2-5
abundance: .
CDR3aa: CASRPTETQYF
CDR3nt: TGTGCCAGCAGGCCAACGGAGACCCAGTACTTC

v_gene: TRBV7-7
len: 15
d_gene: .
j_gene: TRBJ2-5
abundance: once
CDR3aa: CASSLLPGPRETQYF
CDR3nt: TGTGCTAGCAGCTTACTTCCCGGGCCGAGGGAGACCCAGTACTTC

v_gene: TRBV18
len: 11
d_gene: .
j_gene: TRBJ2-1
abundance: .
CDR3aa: CASSPTTKQFF
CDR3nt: TGTGCCAGCTCACCAACGACAAAGCAGTTCTTC